This T cell receptor beta chain stems from a study of blood T cell repertoires in COVID-19. Across the study: Sample material is recorded as cDNA or gDNA derived from T cells, B-cell-depleted T cells, or PBMCs.

With 5 bases removed from V and 2 bases from J, the gap between germline ends came to 17 bases. Germline assignment: CDR1 SNHLY and CDR2 FYNNEI. This CDR3 has 16 residues. The study drew participants aged about 18 to 95 years from some 25 US areas. As originally analysed: For nucleated cells, counts were estimated from reference gene primer amplification. Sequenced by immunoSEQ multiplex PCR; TCRdb stores in-frame clones only, minus some. D and trimming were read from the DNA, whereas the V and J calls and clone size are those reported in that table. The data show fewer than 400,000 clones, around 87% seen once. This clone has a single count.

The TCR originated in a woman in her forties or fifties who had recovered from COVID-19. V usage is TRBV2 and J usage is TRBJ2-3, with D tentatively TRBD2 (6 bases). Sequencing used PBMCs or T cells enriched from blood (not recorded which). Written as DNA, the CDR3 is TGTGCCAGCAGTACTCGGGTTAGCGGAATCACAGATACGCAGTATTTT. It specifies CASSTRVSGITDTQYF.